The T cell receptor (beta chain) under discussion was sequenced for a study of OX40 agonist ivuxolimab in advanced cancers. Regarding the research as a whole: The costimulatory receptor OX40 (CD134) was targeted by ivuxolimab, a fully human IgG2 agonistic monoclonal antibody. Prior anti-PD-1, anti-PD-L1 or anti-CTLA-4 therapy was permitted, and roughly two fifths of dose-escalation patients had received checkpoint inhibitors. The purpose of peripheral TCRbeta sequencing was to test whether ivuxolimab changed TCR sequence diversity and led to clonal T-cell expansion. In the dose-escalation cohort, nearly 85% of patients were male, and the mean age was roughly 60 years with a range of roughly 20 to 79. Three dose-escalation patients achieved partial responses, one with hepatocellular carcinoma and two with cutaneous melanoma. The paper reports the monotherapy dose-escalation portion (N ≈ 52 patients) of the phase I ivuxolimab trial. Intravenous ivuxolimab was administered to patients every 2 weeks at six dose levels: 0.01, 0.1, 0.3, 1.5, 3 and 10 mg/kg. Of the 50 to 55 patients in dose escalation, approximately 20 had hepatocellular carcinoma, about 15 had melanoma, 9 had renal cell carcinoma and 9 had head and neck cancer.

From a lookup of the germline V gene, CDR1 and CDR2 are SGHTA and FQGTGA. There are 14 amino acids in the CDR3, from cysteine to phenylalanine inclusive. The CDR3 DNA has 42 bases and is translated from base 1. V sheds 0 bases and J sheds 3 bases, leaving 9 bases between their ends. About this clone itself: Its specific antigen is unknown. Base qualities are missing; no much larger clone stands one base away.

Study-level results and caveats: Which antigens the clonally expanded peripheral T cells were specific for was not determined. On average, CD8+ T cells showed more expanded clones than CD4+ T cells after ivuxolimab. In partial responders in the 0.1-3.0 mg/kg groups, normalized peripheral clonal expansion was found to be among the lowest, especially among CD8+ T cells. Low levels of normalized T-cell clonal expansion were also shown by some nonresponding patients. At doses of 0.1 to 3.0 mg/kg, clonal expansion of both CD4+ and CD8+ T cells in blood was seen between baseline and week 6.

Genomic DNA was isolated from the sorted cells so that the TCRbeta CDR3 region could be sequenced. The immunoSEQ Assay was used for sequencing of TCRbeta CDR3 regions. TCRdb limited this immuneACCESS table to in-frame rearrangements with V and J called. A share of clones is missing; checked studies link under half to unresolved V genes, and the rest is unexplained. Present in this sample are 90,000 to 100,000 clones, approximately 80% of which were seen just once. The ten largest make up roughly 1.5% of the sample. The trial excluded patients who had a history of autoimmune disease or were on systemic immunosuppression. Peripheral blood for TCR sequencing was collected from all dose cohorts at baseline, on cycle 4 day 1, and on cycle 7 day 1. Samples came from an open-label, multicenter, first-in-human phase I dose-escalation trial of ivuxolimab. Adults with locally advanced or metastatic melanoma, renal cell carcinoma, hepatocellular carcinoma or head and neck squamous cell carcinoma were enrolled in the trial. Before TCR sequencing, CD4+ T cells and CD8+ T cells from peripheral blood were sorted into separate populations.

The clonotype comes from an adult with an advanced solid tumor such as melanoma, head and neck, liver or kidney cancer. Sample: CD4+ or CD8+ T cells sorted from blood, taken in a trial of the OX40 agonist ivuxolimab. The chain uses TRBV7-3 and TRBJ2-7; the D gene may be TRBD1 or TRBD2, since each aligns over 6 bases. This receptor has the CDR3 CASSLTGGLYEQYF. The sequenced DNA: TGTGCCAGCAGCTTAACGGGGGGCCTCTACGAGCAGTACTTC.